This T cell receptor beta chain was obtained from a study of cytomegalovirus exposure and HLA in healthy donors. Looked up from germline, CDR1 is SGHVS and CDR2 is FQNEAQ. The V gene lost 1 base and the J gene lost 6 bases, with 15 bases spanning the gap. The CDR3 sequence is 15 residues long. 60 Vbeta and 13 Jbeta primers were used in PCR. Some clones are missing from TCRdb's copy, which holds only in-frame ones; the method was immunoSEQ multiplex PCR. The repertoire holds fewer than 150,000 clones, with 70% to 75% as singletons. The rearrangement links TRBV7-8 to TRBJ1-2; D remains ambiguous. Input material: PBMCs. This receptor was identified in a woman between 35 and 50 years old in good health and CMV-seronegative. CDR3 sequence: CASSLEGGPGDGYTF. CDR3 sequence (DNA): TGTGCCAGCAGCTTAGAAGGAGGCCCCGGGGATGGCTACACCTTC.